These 29 T cell receptor beta chains originate from one sample sequenced in a study of radiotherapy plus CTLA-4 blockade in lung cancer. Repertoires were generated with immunoSEQ multiplex PCR, while TCRdb's copy carries only in-frame clones and drops some. The repertoire has tens of thousands of clones, around 85% of them found once; the top ten carry 7.7%. The sample consisted of peripheral blood, taken from a patient treated with radiotherapy plus ipilimumab. The receptors here all came from a human donor with non-small cell lung cancer who had stable disease on radiotherapy plus ipilimumab.

V and J are TRBV27 and TRBJ2-3; 16 nucleotides match TRBD2. The CDR3 is 19 amino acids. With V trimmed by 5 bases and J by 1 base, 9 bases remained unmatched. Germline V gene sequence: CDR1 MNHEY, CDR2 SMNVEV (reference sequence). This CDR3 is CASSPPGLAGGVRTDTQYF. The CDR3 nucleotides read TGTGCCAGCAGTCCTCCGGGACTAGCGGGGGGGGTTCGCACAGATACGCAGTATTTT.

CDR3 nucleotides: TGTGCCAGCAGTTACAGCCCCGCTCAGGGAGGCTACACCTTC. Its protein product is CASSYSPAQGGYTF. The gene calls are TRBV6-6 and TRBJ1-2; D is possibly TRBD1 (5 bases). Trimming left V 2 bases short and J 8 bases short, with 15 bases between. The CDR3 has 14 amino acids. Germline loops: CDR1 MNHNY, CDR2 SVGAGI (reference sequence).

V usage is TRBV6-1 and J usage is TRBJ1-5; D is perhaps TRBD1 (5 bases). The CDR3 spans 14 residues. V lost 4 bases and J 5 bases, leaving 12 bases between the germline ends. CDR1 is MNHNS, CDR2 SASEGT, per germline. CDR3 DNA: TGTGCCAGCAGTGGAGGGGTAGTTGATCAGCCCCAGCATTTT. Protein product: CASSGGVVDQPQHF.

The rearrangement joins TRBV7-3 to TRBJ2-2; D call uncertain. Germline-derived CDR1 and CDR2 are SGHTA and FQGTGA. The CDR3 spans 14 residues. Trimming took off 3 bases at V and 0 bases at J, with 5 bases between the two ends. The CDR3 coding sequence is TGTGCCAGCAGCTTCTACGCGAACACCGGGGAGCTGTTTTTT. Translating gives CASSFYANTGELFF.

In this sample, this clone turned up once. This chain joins TRBV6-6 and TRBJ1-2; 7 nucleotides agree with TRBD1. The CDR3 is 16 amino acids. V lost 2 bases to trimming and J lost 0 bases; unmatched junction nucleotides: 6. Germline CDR1 MNHNY, CDR2 SVGAGI (reference sequence). The CDR3 bases are TGTGCCAGCAGTTACGCGAACAGGGGCGCTAACTATGGCTACACCTTC. Its protein is CASSYANRGANYGYTF.

This clone is classed as medium-sized. This rearrangement joins TRBV15 to TRBJ2-7, with a possible D match to TRBD2 (5 bases). V was trimmed by 0 bases and J by 7 bases, leaving 13 bases between them. CDR1 and CDR2 from the germline V gene are LNHNV and YYDKDF (reference sequence). The CDR3 runs to 14 residues. CDR3 nucleotides: TGTGCCACCAGCAGAGACAGGACTTTGAGGGAGCAGTACTTC. Its translation is CATSRDRTLREQYF.

The chain links TRBV7-9 to TRBJ2-5; D unclear. This CDR3 contains 11 residues. From germline, CDR1 is SEHNR and CDR2 FQNEAQ (reference sequence). With 2 bases removed from V and 5 bases from J, the gap between germline ends came to 3 bases. The CDR3 DNA sequence: TGTGCCAGCAGCTTATGGGAGACCCAGTACTTC. Its translation: CASSLWETQYF.

The chain has TRBV28 and TRBJ1-2; D uncertain. This CDR3 region has 12 residues. Germline CDR1 MDHEN, CDR2 SYDVKM. Trimming removed 3 bases from V and 10 bases from J, with 12 bases in between. This CDR3 reads CASSFLDRDYTF. Here the CDR3 DNA reads TGTGCCAGCAGTTTCTTGGACCGAGACTACACCTTC.

This sequence joins TRBV19 and TRBJ1-6; a weak D match, TRBD1 (6 bases). CDR3 length: 16 residues. V was pared by 8 bases and J by 4 bases, with 18 bases between. Germline lookup yields CDR1 LNHDA and CDR2 SQIVND (reference sequence). The CDR3 reads CASGSDRTQYNSPLHF. In nucleotides, the CDR3 is TGTGCCAGTGGCTCCGACAGGACGCAATATAATTCACCCCTCCACTTT.

The genes are TRBV7-2 and TRBJ2-1; 11 nucleotides agree with TRBD2. J was trimmed by 4 bases and V by 5 bases; bases with no gene match: 4. The CDR3 is made up of 15 amino acids. CDR1 is SGHTA and CDR2 is FQGNSA in the germline V gene. CDR3: CASSATSGGYNEQFF. The CDR3 bases are TGTGCCAGCAGCGCTACTAGCGGGGGATACAATGAGCAGTTCTTC.

This clone was seen a single time. V usage is TRBV7-9 and J usage is TRBJ1-4, with 7 nucleotides matching TRBD1. The CDR3 is made up of 19 amino acids. The V gene end was trimmed by 4 bases and the J gene end by 7 bases; junction bases not matched to a gene: 21. Germline lookup yields CDR1 SEHNR and CDR2 FQNEAQ (reference sequence). The DNA of the CDR3 is TGTGCCAGCAGCTCCATACAGGGGCGGGGACTCCTGAGGGGTGAAAAACTGTTTTTT. Its translation is CASSSIQGRGLLRGEKLFF. The full variable domain, completed using reference TRBV7-9 and TRBJ1-4, is DTGVSQNPRHKITKRGQNVTFRCDPISEHNRLYWYRQTLGQGPEFLTYFQNEAQLEKSRLLSDRFSAERPKGSFSTLEIQRTEQGDSAMYLCASSSIQGRGLLRGEKLFFGSGTQLSVL.

This chain links TRBV14 with TRBJ1-5; D unresolved. The CDR3 is made up of 13 amino acids. V lost 3 bases and J 3 bases, leaving 6 bases between the germline ends. Germline V gives CDR1 SGHDN, CDR2 FVKESK. DNA of the CDR3: TGTGCCAGCAGCCAGGCCCCCAATCAGCCCCAGCATTTT. Translating gives CASSQAPNQPQHF. The full variable domain, in which reference TRBV14 and TRBJ1-5 provide the parts outside the CDR3, is EAGVTQFPSHSVIEKGQTVTLRCDPISGHDNLYWYRRVMGKEIKFLLHFVKESKQDESGMPNNRFLAERTGGTYSTLKVQPAELEDSGVYFCASSQAPNQPQHFGDGTRLSIL.

This sequence joins TRBV6-5 and TRBJ1-2; D gene uncertain. This CDR3 has 14 amino acids. V was trimmed by 7 bases and J by 0 bases, leaving 12 bases between them. Germline assignment: CDR1 MNHEY and CDR2 SVGAGI. This CDR3 is CASMILSPNYGYTF. Written as DNA, the CDR3 is TGTGCCAGCATGATCCTGAGCCCTAACTATGGCTACACCTTC.

The V call is TRBV5-1, the J call TRBJ2-1; 7 nucleotides align to TRBD1. Germline CDR1 is SGHRS and CDR2 is YFSETQ. V lost 4 bases to trimming and J lost 9 bases; unmatched junction nucleotides: 10. This CDR3 contains 14 residues. This CDR3 reads CASSPRQGSIEQFF. The CDR3 DNA sequence: TGCGCCAGCAGCCCAAGACAGGGATCTATTGAGCAGTTCTTC.

The V and J genes are TRBV7-9 and TRBJ2-1; D unclear. The germline V gene has CDR1 SEHNR and CDR2 FQNEAQ (reference sequence). This CDR3 has 15 amino acids. Trimming took 3 bases from V and 0 from J, leaving 9 bases between them. This CDR3 is CASSLIDGSYNEQFF. The CDR3 nucleotides read TGTGCCAGCAGCTTGATAGACGGCTCCTACAATGAGCAGTTCTTC.

This clone was observed a few times. The chain has TRBV5-4 and TRBJ1-6, with 8 nucleotides matching TRBD1. V shed 5 bases and J 10 bases; nucleotides not matched to a gene: 5. The CDR3 sequence is 13 residues long. Germline CDR1 and CDR2: SGHNT and YYREEE (reference sequence). CDR3 nucleotides: TGTGCCAGCAGGGTGACAGGGGAATCACCCCTCCACTTT. Its translation is CASRVTGESPLHF.

The table lists this clone with a few counts. The V and J genes are TRBV28 and TRBJ2-7, with TRBD2 as a possible D gene (6 bases). The CDR3 loop spans 13 amino acids. V gave up 2 bases and J gave up 3 bases, with 8 bases separating them. Germline-derived CDR1 and CDR2 are MDHEN and SYDVKM. CDR3 sequence reads: CASSLQGGYEQYV. The CDR3 coding sequence is TGTGCCAGCAGTTTACAGGGAGGCTACGAGCAGTACGTC.

The table lists this clone with a few counts. The chain is built from TRBV7-3 and TRBJ2-2, with TRBD2 as a possible D gene (7 bases). Per germline, CDR1 SGHTA and CDR2 FQGTGA. The CDR3 length is 15 residues. Between the trimmed V and J ends, which lost 0 bases and 5 bases, there was a span of 10 bases. The CDR3 reads CASSLTQGGTGELFF. Written as DNA, the CDR3 is TGTGCCAGCAGCTTAACACAGGGAGGGACCGGGGAGCTGTTTTTT.

The rearrangement joins TRBV5-1 to TRBJ1-5; D is possibly TRBD1 (5 bases). The CDR3 contains 18 residues. Germline assignment: CDR1 SGHRS and CDR2 YFSETQ. Trimming pared 0 bases from V and 4 bases from J, leaving 20 bases between. The CDR3 reads CASSLATFPGPFNQPQHF. CDR3 nucleotide sequence: TGCGCCAGCAGCTTGGCAACCTTTCCGGGACCCTTTAATCAGCCCCAGCATTTT.

The chain combines TRBV5-1 with TRBJ1-2; D uncertain. V lost 4 bases and J 8 bases, leaving 9 bases between the germline ends. The germline V gene has CDR1 SGHRS and CDR2 YFSETQ. The CDR3 contains 11 residues. CDR3 sequence reads: CASSATEGYTF. CDR3 coding DNA: TGCGCCAGCAGCGCGACCGAGGGCTACACCTTC.

This chain links TRBV2 with TRBJ2-7, with D unresolved. Germline V CDR1 and CDR2: SNHLY, FYNNEI. The CDR3 is made up of 12 amino acids. Deletions cut 3 bases from V and 0 bases from J, with 3 bases between. The CDR3 loop reads CASSESSYEQYV. The CDR3 DNA reads as TGTGCCAGCAGTGAGAGCTCCTACGAGCAGTACGTC.

The chain is built from TRBV7-8 and TRBJ2-1; no clear D. V was pared by 1 base and J by 6 bases, with 4 bases between. This CDR3 is 12 amino acids long. Germline loops: CDR1 SGHVS, CDR2 FQNEAQ. CDR3 region: CASSLVGNEQFF. Here the CDR3 DNA reads TGTGCCAGCAGCTTAGTGGGCAATGAGCAGTTCTTC.

In the case of this clone: Other nucleotide sequences in the sample specify the same CDR3. V usage is TRBV9 and J usage is TRBJ2-3, with 10 bases fitting TRBD2. Germline assignment: CDR1 SGDLS and CDR2 YYNGEE. The CDR3 consists of 17 residues. With 0 bases clipped from V and 2 bases from J, the junction kept 6 bases outside the gene matches. The CDR3 nucleotides are TGTGCCAGCAGCGTAGCTATAGCGGGGGGTTACACAGATACGCAGTATTTT. Translating it yields CASSVAIAGGYTDTQYF.

The chain links TRBV6-5 to TRBJ1-1; unclear D gene. The CDR3 has 16 amino acids. Trimming left V 0 bases short and J 11 bases short, with 22 bases between. Germline CDR1 MNHEY, CDR2 SVGAGI. CDR3 DNA: TGTGCCAGCAGTTACTCGGGCGGCCAGGCCTATTCGGGTGCTTTCTTT. Translation gives CASSYSGGQAYSGAFF.

J is TRBJ2-5 and V is TRBV7-3; no clear D. V was pared by 6 bases and J by 5 bases, with 16 bases between. Germline values: CDR1 SGHTA, CDR2 FQGTGA. The CDR3 spans 14 residues. The CDR3 region is CASRAARASETQYF. For the CDR3, the DNA is TGTGCCAGCAGGGCGGCACGCGCGTCGGAGACCCAGTACTTC.

This clone was detected a few times. The rearrangement uses TRBV9 and TRBJ1-6; 10 bases agree with TRBD1. CDR1 is SGDLS and CDR2 is YYNGEE in the germline V gene. With V trimmed by 3 bases and J by 1 base, 13 bases remained unmatched. CDR3 length: 20 amino acids. As DNA, the CDR3 is TGTGCCAGCAGCGACGGCATCGGGACAGGGGCGACGTCCTATAATTCACCCCTCCACTTT. Amino acid sequence: CASSDGIGTGATSYNSPLHF. The whole variable domain, filled in from reference TRBV9 and TRBJ1-6, reads DSGVTQTPKHLITATGQRVTLRCSPRSGDLSVYWYQQSLDQGLQFLIQYYNGEERAKGNILERFSAQQFPDLHSELNLSSLELGDSALYFCASSDGIGTGATSYNSPLHFGNGTRLTVT.

This rearrangement joins TRBV10-3 to TRBJ2-3; 9 nucleotides agree with TRBD2. This CDR3 has 15 amino acids. Germline trimming cut 3 bases from V and 3 bases from J; bases unmatched to any gene: 4. Germline assignment: CDR1 ENHRY and CDR2 SYGVKD. CDR3: CAISDSGGGTDTQYF. The CDR3 coding sequence is TGTGCCATCAGTGATAGCGGGGGAGGGACAGATACGCAGTATTTT.

The chain links TRBV5-1 to TRBJ1-5; D might be TRBD1 (5 bases). CDR3 length: 14 residues. The V and J ends lost 4 bases and 7 bases respectively, with 15 bases between them. Germline V lookup: CDR1 SGHRS, CDR2 YFSETQ. DNA for the CDR3: TGCGCCAGCAGCGACGAACCGGGGGAGCAGCCCCAGCATTTT. It yields the protein CASSDEPGEQPQHF. Combining the CDR3 with reference TRBV5-1 and TRBJ1-5 gives the whole variable domain KAGVTQTPRYLIKTRGQQVTLSCSPISGHRSVSWYQQTPGQGLQFLFEYFSETQRNKGNFPGRFSGRQFSNSRSEMNVSTLELGDSALYLCASSDEPGEQPQHFGDGTRLSIL.

This clone turned up a few times. The V gene is TRBV4-3, the J gene TRBJ1-5, with D hard to call. Germline V gene data show CDR1 as LGHNA and CDR2 as YSLEER. This CDR3 is 14 amino acids long. The V end was cut by 1 base, the J end by 9 bases, with 13 bases between. The CDR3 protein is CASSQGAAFRPQHF. The CDR3 nucleotides are TGCGCCAGCAGCCAAGGTGCCGCGTTTCGGCCCCAGCATTTT.